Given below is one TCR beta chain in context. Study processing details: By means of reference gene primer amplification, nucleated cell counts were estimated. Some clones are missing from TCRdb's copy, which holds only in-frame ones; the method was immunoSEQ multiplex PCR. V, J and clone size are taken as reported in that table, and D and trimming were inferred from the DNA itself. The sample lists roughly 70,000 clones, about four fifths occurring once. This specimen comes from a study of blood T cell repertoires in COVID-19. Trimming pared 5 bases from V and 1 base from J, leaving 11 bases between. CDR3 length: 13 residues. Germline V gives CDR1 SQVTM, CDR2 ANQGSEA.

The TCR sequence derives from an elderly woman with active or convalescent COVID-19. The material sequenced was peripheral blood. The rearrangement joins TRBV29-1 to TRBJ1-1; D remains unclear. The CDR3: CSVKREANTEAFF. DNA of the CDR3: TGCAGCGTTAAGCGGGAAGCGAACACTGAAGCTTTCTTT.